These 6 T cell receptor beta chains were all obtained from the same sample, sequenced in a study of blood T cells in healthy people across ages (dated by TCRdb to the mid-2010s). To prepare the library, 5' RACE was applied. For sequencing, an Illumina HiSeq 2500 was employed. A second roughly 6 to 11 cycle PCR used a sample-barcoded 5' primer and a J-beta primer mix. TCRdb applied fastp at Q25 and MiXCR to the public reads, then kept only in-frame beta chains. Each record represents a unique CDR3 protein, reported with the most common genes and DNA among its rows. This sample holds about 280,000 distinct CDR3 sequences; about 25% were observed only once. The top ten clonotypes cover roughly 30% of the sample. Sequenced input: blood. These receptors originate from a woman in her 70s in good health.

The chain carries TRBV20-1 and TRBJ2-7, with 10 bases aligning to TRBD1. V dropped 1 base and J dropped 1; count of bases not matched to a gene: 4. From germline, CDR1 is DFQATT and CDR2 SNEGSKA (reference sequence). This CDR3 comprises 15 residues. The CDR3 spells CSARALDRGSYEQYF. The CDR3 DNA reads as TGCAGTGCTAGAGCCCTGGACAGGGGGTCCTACGAGCAGTACTTC.

The rearrangement uses TRBV12-3 or TRBV12-4 and TRBJ2-5; the match to TRBD1 covers 7 bases. The junction had 12 bases not matched to a gene; V was cut back by 7 bases and J by 1 base. This CDR3 spans 16 amino acids. The CDR3 bases are TGTGCCAGCACCCCGAACAGGGGTGGGGCCCAAGAGACCCAGTACTTC. It translates to CASTPNRGGAQETQYF.

This clonotype was detected a few times. The genes are TRBV9 and TRBJ2-5; 12 nucleotides agree with TRBD2. The J call could be wrong; TRBJ2-1 is a better fit for the DNA end. The CDR3 sequence is 16 residues long. Per the germline V gene, CDR1 is SGDLS and CDR2 is YYNGEE. CDR3 amino acids: CASSGGRLAGVSEQFF. The CDR3 nucleotides are TGTGCCAGCAGTGGGGGCCGACTAGCGGGAGTAAGTGAGCAGTTCTTC.

At least ten counts were recorded for this clonotype. V and J are TRBV18 and TRBJ2-5, with D hard to call. CDR1 is KGHSH, CDR2 LQKENI, per germline. The CDR3 runs to 13 residues. The V end lost 2 bases, the J end lost 5 bases, and 9 bases lay between the germline ends. The CDR3 DNA follows: TGTGCCAGCTCACCAGACCTCGGGGAGACCCAGTACTTC. This translates into CASSPDLGETQYF. The variable domain in full, with the rest retrieved from reference TRBV18 and TRBJ2-5, is NAGVMQNPRHLVRRRGQEARLRCSPMKGHSHVYWYRQLPEEGLKFMVYLQKENIIDESGMPKERFSAEFPKEGPSILRIQQVVRGDSAAYFCASSPDLGETQYFGPGTRLLVL.

The rearrangement joins TRBV4-2 to TRBJ2-2; tentatively, D is TRBD1 (6 bases). Germline V lookup: CDR1 LGHNA, CDR2 YNFKEQ. Trimming left V 1 base short and J 5 bases short, with 20 bases between. There are 18 residues in the CDR3. The CDR3 spells CASSQAQTGQKGTGELFF. In DNA form, the CDR3 reads TGTGCCAGCAGCCAAGCTCAGACAGGTCAAAAGGGGACCGGGGAGCTGTTTTTT.

The J gene is TRBJ2-3, the V gene TRBV7-2, with D perhaps TRBD1 or TRBD2 (5 bases each). V was shortened by 8 bases and J by 8 bases, with 20 bases between the two germline ends. There are 14 residues in the CDR3. The germline CDR1 and CDR2 sequences are SGHTA and FQGNSA. The CDR3 DNA follows: TGTGCCAGCGCACCGGGGCCGGATCAGGGTACGCAGTATTTT. It codes for CASAPGPDQGTQYF.